Listed here are 25 T cell receptor beta chains from one sample, sequenced in a study of T-cell reconstitution after alpha-beta-depleted transplantation in children. Construction of the TCRbeta library involved unique molecular identifiers. MiXCR, run by TCRdb on the PCR reads, gives a single entry per CDR3 protein. The table lists 530,000 or so distinct CDR3 sequences, 25% to 30% of them singletons. Sequenced here: PBMCs, sampled before TCRalphabeta/CD19-depleted stem cell transplant. These receptors all stem from a boy less than two years old with Wiskott-Aldrich syndrome, due to receive a stem cell transplant.

V is TRBV27 and J is TRBJ2-2, with D possibly matching TRBD2 (7 bases). With 8 bases removed from V and 2 bases from J, the gap between germline ends came to 12 bases. Germline-derived CDR1 and CDR2 are MNHEY and SMNVEV (reference sequence). The CDR3 is 14 residues long. CDR3 nucleotides: TGTGCCAGCCGAGGGGGGGTTAACACCGGGGAGCTGTTTTTT. Protein: CASRGGVNTGELFF.

The table lists this clonotype with a few counts. The rearrangement joins TRBV27 to TRBJ1-1, with a weak D call TRBD1 (5 bases). The CDR3 runs 15 residues. Between the trimmed V and J ends, which lost 6 bases and 1 base, there was a span of 15 bases. Germline V gene lookup returns CDR1 MNHEY and CDR2 SMNVEV (reference sequence). Here the CDR3 DNA reads TGTGCCAGCAGGCAGCAGGGACGACAGAACACTGAAGCTTTCTTT. This translates into CASRQQGRQNTEAFF.

This chain connects TRBV5-1 to TRBJ1-2; D is perhaps TRBD1 (6 bases). Germline-derived CDR1 and CDR2 are SGHRS and YFSETQ. The CDR3 runs to 16 residues. With 0 bases removed from V and 3 bases from J, the gap between germline ends came to 15 bases. CDR3 DNA: TGCGCCAGCAGCTTGGGGACCATCAGGGGTGACTATGGCTACACCTTC. Translated, it gives CASSLGTIRGDYGYTF.

Note on this clonotype: At one end the junction does not follow the germline gene, possibly because of a read error. The V gene is TRBV9, the J gene TRBJ1-1, with D possibly TRBD1 on 6 matching bases. This CDR3 spans 14 amino acids. The germline gives CDR1 SGDLS, CDR2 YYNGEE. This CDR3 is CATSVLGASTEAFF. In nucleotides, the CDR3 is TGTGCCACCAGCGTGTTGGGGGCCTCTACTGAAGCTTTCTTT.

This clonotype showed up just a few times. V is TRBV29-1 and J is TRBJ2-3; 9 bases fit TRBD2. The CDR3 sequence is 15 residues long. Germline trimming cut 4 bases from V and 3 bases from J; bases unmatched to any gene: 8. From germline, CDR1 is SQVTM and CDR2 ANQGSEA. The CDR3 DNA reads as TGCAGCGTTGGAACGGCGGGAGGGGGAACAGATACGCAGTATTTT. The encoded protein is CSVGTAGGGTDTQYF.

This chain links TRBV3-1 with TRBJ2-7; D gene ambiguous. Germline V CDR1 and CDR2: LGHDT, YNNKEL (reference sequence). This CDR3 comprises 16 residues. V lost 10 bases and J 2 bases, leaving 24 bases between the germline ends. CDR3 sequence (DNA): TGTGCCACCTCCCAAAGAGCATCCGGACCCGCCTACGAGCAGTACTTC. This gives the protein CATSQRASGPAYEQYF.

The V and J genes are TRBV5-1 and TRBJ2-5, with TRBD2 as a possible D gene (5 bases). Between the trimmed V and J ends, which lost 4 bases and 4 bases, there was a span of 14 bases. The CDR3 runs to 14 residues. Germline V lookup: CDR1 SGHRS, CDR2 YFSETQ. CDR3 loop: CASSRRPRGETQYF. The CDR3 DNA is TGCGCCAGCAGCCGTAGGCCCCGGGGAGAGACCCAGTACTTC.

In its sample, this clonotype was seen a few times. The chain carries TRBV12-3 or TRBV12-4 and TRBJ2-2; D uncertain. The CDR3 runs to 16 residues. The V end lost 3 bases, the J end lost 0 bases, and 11 bases lay between the germline ends. Here the CDR3 DNA reads TGTGCCAGCAGTTTCTCTGGGAAAGCGAACACCGGGGAGCTGTTTTTT. It codes for CASSFSGKANTGELFF.

The genes are TRBV15 and TRBJ1-1; the D is unclear. V lost 2 bases, J lost 0 bases, and 13 bases lay in between. Germline CDR1 reads LNHNV; CDR2 reads YYDKDF (reference sequence). The CDR3 is 16 residues long. The CDR3 nucleotides read TGTGCCACCAGCAGACGTCATAAGACCATGAACACTGAAGCTTTCTTT. Its translation is CATSRRHKTMNTEAFF.

This chain links TRBV5-6 with TRBJ1-4, with 8 bases fitting TRBD1. V lost 0 bases and J lost 3; bases outside the gene matches: 4. Germline-derived CDR1 and CDR2 are SGHDT and YYEEEE. The CDR3 is 16 amino acids. The CDR3 DNA reads TGTGCCAGCAGCTTGGGACAGGGGATTTCTAATGAAAAACTGTTTTTT. It is translated as CASSLGQGISNEKLFF.

The chain employs TRBV20-1 and TRBJ2-1; no firm D call. The CDR3 runs to 18 residues. Germline CDR1 DFQATT, CDR2 SNEGSKA (reference sequence). V lost 3 bases, J lost 0 bases, and 21 bases lay in between. The CDR3 region has the DNA TGCAGTGCTAGGATGATGAATATTAGCCAGAGCTCCTACAATGAGCAGTTCTTC. Translating gives CSARMMNISQSSYNEQFF.

The V gene is TRBV18, the J gene TRBJ2-3; 10 positions match TRBD1. V lost 1 base and J lost 3; bases outside the gene matches: 4. Germline V gene lookup returns CDR1 KGHSH and CDR2 LQKENI. The CDR3 contains 16 residues. The CDR3 reads CASSPLGTGETDTQYF. CDR3 bases: TGTGCCAGCTCACCACTCGGGACAGGGGAAACAGATACGCAGTATTTT. The variable domain in full, completed from reference TRBV18 and TRBJ2-3, reads NAGVMQNPRHLVRRRGQEARLRCSPMKGHSHVYWYRQLPEEGLKFMVYLQKENIIDESGMPKERFSAEFPKEGPSILRIQQVVRGDSAAYFCASSPLGTGETDTQYFGPGTRLTVL.

The V gene is TRBV12-3 or TRBV12-4, the J gene TRBJ1-4; 8 nucleotides line up with TRBD1. The CDR3 covers 14 residues. V trimming: 5 bases; J trimming: 8 bases; junction bases outside the gene matches: 7. The CDR3 DNA reads as TGTGCCAGCAGTGGACAGGGCTTCGGAGAAAAACTGTTTTTT. It translates to CASSGQGFGEKLFF.

Here the CDR3 DNA reads TGCAGCGTTGGGACTAGCGGCACAGATACGCAGTATTTT. It specifies CSVGTSGTDTQYF. The V and J genes are TRBV29-1 and TRBJ2-3; TRBD2 agrees at 9 bases. V was pared by 4 bases and J by 1 base, with 0 bases of the junction left unmatched. The CDR3 contains 13 residues. Germline CDR1 and CDR2: SQVTM and ANQGSEA.

A few counts support this clonotype. The chain couples TRBV10-3 to TRBJ2-7; the match to TRBD2 covers 7 bases. The CDR3 extends over 13 amino acids. J lost 0 bases, V lost 10 bases, and 6 bases had no gene match. Germline V gene data show CDR1 as ENHRY and CDR2 as SYGVKD. The CDR3 DNA sequence: TGTGCCACCGGGCCTAGCGGCTCCTACGAGCAGTACTTC. This encodes CATGPSGSYEQYF.

This clonotype was observed a handful of times. The V gene is TRBV3-1, the J gene TRBJ2-5; 7 bases map to TRBD2. V dropped 2 bases and J dropped 1; count of bases not matched to a gene: 4. CDR1 and CDR2 from the germline V gene are LGHDT and YNNKEL (reference sequence). The CDR3 is made up of 15 amino acids. The CDR3: CASSQWLAAQETQYF. The CDR3 coding sequence is TGTGCCAGCAGCCAATGGCTAGCGGCCCAAGAGACCCAGTACTTC.

This clonotype was seen only a few times. The V call is TRBV5-1, the J call TRBJ1-2, with TRBD1 as a possible D gene (6 bases). This CDR3 region has 13 residues. Trimming pared 4 bases from V and 4 bases from J, leaving 11 bases between. CDR1 and CDR2 (germline): SGHRS, YFSETQ. The CDR3: CASSVTGPYGYTF. As DNA, the CDR3 is TGCGCCAGCAGCGTGACAGGTCCCTATGGCTACACCTTC.

This clonotype has just a few counts. The chain recombines TRBV28 with TRBJ1-5, with D tentatively TRBD1 (5 bases). The V gene's germline CDR1 is MDHEN and CDR2 SYDVKM. The CDR3 spans 20 residues. V dropped 4 bases and J dropped 1 base, with 26 bases sitting between them. The CDR3: CASSYWGLPIRFGSNQPQHF. The CDR3 DNA follows: TGTGCCAGCAGTTACTGGGGCCTCCCCATCCGTTTCGGCAGCAATCAGCCCCAGCATTTT.

The rearrangement links TRBV27 to TRBJ1-5; D uncertain. Germline lookup yields CDR1 MNHEY and CDR2 SMNVEV (reference sequence). The CDR3 is 12 residues long. V lost 8 bases and J 8 bases, leaving 13 bases between the germline ends. The chain's CDR3 is CASGNILKPQHF. Written as DNA, the CDR3 is TGTGCCAGCGGCAATATTCTAAAGCCCCAGCATTTT.

This clonotype was counted a few times. The chain carries TRBV12-3 or TRBV12-4 and TRBJ2-1; the D call may be TRBD1 or TRBD2 (5 bases each). The CDR3 has 15 amino acids. Trimming left V 6 bases short and J 2 bases short, with 14 bases between. Here the CDR3 DNA reads TGTGCCAGCAGATCCCGGACGGGACCCTACAATGAGCAGTTCTTC. Translation: CASRSRTGPYNEQFF.

V and J are TRBV29-1 and TRBJ2-7; TRBD1 matches at 8 bases. Germline values: CDR1 SQVTM, CDR2 ANQGSEA. V lost 2 bases, J lost 7 bases, and 4 bases stayed unmatched. This CDR3 is 12 amino acids long. CDR3: CSVEQGAWEQYF. The CDR3 DNA follows: TGCAGCGTTGAACAGGGGGCGTGGGAGCAGTACTTC.

The sample holds a few counts of this clonotype. A junction boundary mismatches the germline segment, possibly from a read error. The V gene is TRBV29-1, the J gene TRBJ1-2; D perhaps matches TRBD1 (5 bases). Germline V gene data show CDR1 as SQVTM and CDR2 as ANQGSEA. The CDR3 has 15 amino acids. The DNA for the CDR3 is TGCAGCGTCCAGGATCCGGGGCGCCCTAAATATGGCTACACCTTC. Translation: CSVQDPGRPKYGYTF. The complete variable domain, with remaining parts taken from reference TRBV29-1 and TRBJ1-2, reads SAVISQKPSRDICQRGTSLTIQCQVDSQVTMMFWYRQQPGQSLTLIATANQGSEATYESGFVIDKFPISRPNLTFSTLTVSNMSPEDSSIYLCSVQDPGRPKYGYTFGSGTRLTVV.

CDR3 bases: TGTGCCAGCAGCCAAGTAGACAGGGAAGCCAAAAACATTCAGTACTTC. This encodes CASSQVDREAKNIQYF. The chain recombines TRBV4-2 with TRBJ2-4, with 7 positions matching TRBD1. J lost 0 bases, V lost 1 base, and 3 bases had no gene match. Germline CDR1 and CDR2: LGHNA and YNFKEQ. This CDR3 spans 16 amino acids.

The chain has TRBV11-2 and TRBJ2-1; 7 nucleotides line up with TRBD2. Germline V gene sequence: CDR1 SGHAT, CDR2 FQNNGV. After removal of 5 bases from V and 5 bases from J, the junction contained 6 bases not matched to a gene. This CDR3 has 14 amino acids. The chain's CDR3 is CASSLFLADNEQFF. CDR3 nucleotides: TGTGCCAGCAGCCTCTTCCTAGCGGACAATGAGCAGTTCTTC.

J is TRBJ1-5 and V is TRBV5-6; D is unresolved. This CDR3 is built from 13 residues. Trimming took off 1 base at V and 5 bases at J, with 7 bases between the two ends. The V gene's germline CDR1 is SGHDT and CDR2 YYEEEE. The chain's CDR3 is CASSLSPDQPQHF. CDR3 bases: TGTGCCAGCAGCTTGAGTCCTGATCAGCCCCAGCATTTT. Supplemented by reference TRBV5-6 and TRBJ1-5, the full variable domain reads DAGVTQSPTHLIKTRGQQVTLRCSPKSGHDTVSWYQQALGQGPQFIFQYYEEEERQRGNFPDRFSGHQFPNYSSELNVNALLLGDSALYLCASSLSPDQPQHFGDGTRLSIL.